This TCR beta chain was recovered during a study of beta chain features in type 1 diabetes. Expressed TCRB transcripts were sequenced after all isolated RNA was converted to cDNA. Produced via immunoSEQ multiplex PCR; TCRdb's table is partial and in-frame only. The sample comprises hundreds of thousands of clones, roughly an eighth of which are singletons, and about 0.045% rests with the top ten. Germline CDR1 reads MNHEY; CDR2 reads SMNVEV (reference sequence). This CDR3 region has 14 residues. Trimming took 6 bases from V and 3 from J; bases not matched to a gene: 6. Sequencing input: naive CD4+ T cells from blood. The origin of this receptor is a woman between 18 and 30 years old in good health. The chain carries TRBV27 and TRBJ2-7, with TRBD1 identical over 9 bases. CDR3 residues: CASSRDRASYEQYF. CDR3 DNA: TGTGCCAGCAGCCGGGACAGGGCTAGCTACGAGCAGTACTTC.